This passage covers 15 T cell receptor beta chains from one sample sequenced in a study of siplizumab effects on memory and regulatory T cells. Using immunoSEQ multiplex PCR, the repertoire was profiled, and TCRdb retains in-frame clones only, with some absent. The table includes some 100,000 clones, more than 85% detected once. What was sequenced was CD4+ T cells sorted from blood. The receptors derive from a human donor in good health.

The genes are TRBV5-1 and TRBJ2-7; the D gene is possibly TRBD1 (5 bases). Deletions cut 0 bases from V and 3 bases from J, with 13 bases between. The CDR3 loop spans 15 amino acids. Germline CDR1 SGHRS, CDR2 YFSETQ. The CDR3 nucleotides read TGCGCCAGCAGCTTGGGGACATCCTTAGTCTACGAGCAGTACTTC. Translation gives CASSLGTSLVYEQYF.

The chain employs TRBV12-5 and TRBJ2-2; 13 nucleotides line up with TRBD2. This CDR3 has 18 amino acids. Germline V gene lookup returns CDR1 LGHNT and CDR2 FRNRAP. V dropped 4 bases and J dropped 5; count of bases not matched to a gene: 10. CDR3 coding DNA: TGTGCTAGTGGTTGGACTAGCGGGGGCCCACCGGGGACCGGGGAGCTGTTTTTT. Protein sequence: CASGWTSGGPPGTGELFF.

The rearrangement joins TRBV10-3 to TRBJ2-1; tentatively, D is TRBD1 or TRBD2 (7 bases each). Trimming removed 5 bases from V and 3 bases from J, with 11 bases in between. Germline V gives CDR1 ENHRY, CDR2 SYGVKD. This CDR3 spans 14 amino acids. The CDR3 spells CAISSGGDYNEQFF. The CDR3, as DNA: TGTGCCATCAGTTCAGGGGGGGACTACAATGAGCAGTTCTTC.

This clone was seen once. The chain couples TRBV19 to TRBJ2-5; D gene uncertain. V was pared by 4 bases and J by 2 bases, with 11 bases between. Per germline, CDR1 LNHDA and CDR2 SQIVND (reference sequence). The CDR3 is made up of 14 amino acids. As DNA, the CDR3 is TGTGCCAGTAGTACCCCCCAACGACAAGAGACCCAGTACTTC. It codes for CASSTPQRQETQYF.

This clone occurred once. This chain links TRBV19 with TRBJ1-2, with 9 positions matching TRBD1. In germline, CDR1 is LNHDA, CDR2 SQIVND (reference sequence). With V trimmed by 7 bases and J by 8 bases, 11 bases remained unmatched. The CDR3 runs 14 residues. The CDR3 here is CASTGTGNWAGYTF. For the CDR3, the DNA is TGTGCCAGTACGGGGACAGGGAATTGGGCCGGCTACACCTTC.

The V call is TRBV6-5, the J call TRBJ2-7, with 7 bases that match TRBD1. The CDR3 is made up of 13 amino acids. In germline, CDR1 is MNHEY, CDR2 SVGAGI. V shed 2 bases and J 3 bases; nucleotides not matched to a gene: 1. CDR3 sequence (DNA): TGTGCCAGCAGTTACAGACAGGGCTACGAGCAGTACTTC. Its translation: CASSYRQGYEQYF.

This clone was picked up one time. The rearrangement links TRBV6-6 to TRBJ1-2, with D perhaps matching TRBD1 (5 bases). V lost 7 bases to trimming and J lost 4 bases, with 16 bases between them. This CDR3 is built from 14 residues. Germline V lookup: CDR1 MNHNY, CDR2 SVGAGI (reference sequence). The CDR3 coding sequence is TGTGCCAGCACCTCGGCCGGCACAGGCTATGGCTACACCTTC. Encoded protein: CASTSAGTGYGYTF.

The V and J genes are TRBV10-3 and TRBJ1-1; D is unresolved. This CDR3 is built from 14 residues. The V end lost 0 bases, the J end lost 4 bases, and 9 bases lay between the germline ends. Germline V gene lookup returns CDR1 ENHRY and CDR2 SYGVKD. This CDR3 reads CAISESPGPTEAFF. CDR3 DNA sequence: TGTGCCATCAGTGAGTCCCCTGGGCCCACTGAAGCTTTCTTT.

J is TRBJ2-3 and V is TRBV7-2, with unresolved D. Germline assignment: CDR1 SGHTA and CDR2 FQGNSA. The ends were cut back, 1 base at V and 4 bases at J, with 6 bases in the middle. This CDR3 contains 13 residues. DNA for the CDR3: TGTGCCAGCAGCTTAGGTGGGTCAGATACGCAGTATTTT. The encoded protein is CASSLGGSDTQYF.

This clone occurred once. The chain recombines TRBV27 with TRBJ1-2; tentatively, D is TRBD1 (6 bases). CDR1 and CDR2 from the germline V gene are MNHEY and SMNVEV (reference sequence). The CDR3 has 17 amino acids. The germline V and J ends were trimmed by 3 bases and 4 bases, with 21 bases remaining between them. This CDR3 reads CASSFTGRTAYAYGYTF. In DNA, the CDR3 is TGTGCCAGCAGTTTTACAGGGAGAACAGCATATGCCTATGGCTACACCTTC.

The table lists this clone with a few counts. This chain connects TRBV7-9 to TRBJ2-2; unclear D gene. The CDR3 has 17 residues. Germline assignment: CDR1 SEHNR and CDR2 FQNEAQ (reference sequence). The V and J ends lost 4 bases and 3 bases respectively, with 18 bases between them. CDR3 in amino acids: CASSSERTAHYTGELFF. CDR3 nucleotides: TGTGCCAGCAGCTCGGAAAGGACGGCGCACTACACCGGGGAGCTGTTTTTT.

The CDR3 DNA reads as TGCGCCAGCAGCCCAGAGACAGGGTCCGGCTACACCTTC. It specifies CASSPETGSGYTF. The gene calls are TRBV5-1 and TRBJ1-2; 7 bases align to TRBD1. In germline, CDR1 is SGHRS, CDR2 YFSETQ. The CDR3 totals 13 residues. Losses at the gene ends were 4 bases for V and 8 bases for J; bases not matched to a gene: 8.

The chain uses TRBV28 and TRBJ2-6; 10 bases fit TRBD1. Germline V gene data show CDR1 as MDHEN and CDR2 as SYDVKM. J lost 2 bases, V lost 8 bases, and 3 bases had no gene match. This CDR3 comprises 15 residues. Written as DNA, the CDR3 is TGTGCCAGCTGGGACAGGGGTGCTGGGGCCAACGTCCTGACTTTC. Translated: CASWDRGAGANVLTF.

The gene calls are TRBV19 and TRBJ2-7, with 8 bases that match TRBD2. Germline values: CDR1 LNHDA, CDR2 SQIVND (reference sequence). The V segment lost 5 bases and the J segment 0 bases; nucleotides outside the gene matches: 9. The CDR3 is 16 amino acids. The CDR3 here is CASSGIGTSSSYEQYF. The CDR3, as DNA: TGTGCCAGTAGTGGAATCGGGACTAGTAGCTCCTACGAGCAGTACTTC.

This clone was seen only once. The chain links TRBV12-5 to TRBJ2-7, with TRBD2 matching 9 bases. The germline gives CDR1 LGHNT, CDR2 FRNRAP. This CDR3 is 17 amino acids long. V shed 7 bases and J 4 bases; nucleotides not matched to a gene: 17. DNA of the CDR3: TGTGCTAGTGTCTTGGGTCCAGCGGGGGGCCGGGTATACGAGCAGTACTTC. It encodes CASVLGPAGGRVYEQYF.